This T cell receptor beta chain appears in the sequencing data of a study of CD8+CD57+ T cells in acquired aplastic anemia. TCR beta VDJ and CDR3 profiling used genomic DNA as template. Using its own MiXCR run on the reads, TCRdb lists one record per CDR3 protein. The table has about 200,000 distinct CDR3 sequences, 60% to 80% seen once. CD8+CD57+ cell expansion had been shown by flow cytometry in patients chosen for sequencing. The ends were cut back, 3 bases at V and 3 bases at J, with 13 bases in the middle. This CDR3 is built from 14 residues. CDR1 is DFQATT and CDR2 is SNEGSKA in the germline V gene (reference sequence).

This chain links TRBV20-1 with TRBJ2-3; the D gene is possibly TRBD2 (6 bases). The source material was sorted CD4+, CD8+, or CD8+CD57+ T cells (not recorded which) from PBMCs. This TCR derives from a human donor with aplastic anemia. This chain's CDR3 is CSASAPGLTDTQYF. Written as DNA, the CDR3 is TGCAGTGCTAGCGCCCCGGGACTGACAGATACGCAGTATTTT.